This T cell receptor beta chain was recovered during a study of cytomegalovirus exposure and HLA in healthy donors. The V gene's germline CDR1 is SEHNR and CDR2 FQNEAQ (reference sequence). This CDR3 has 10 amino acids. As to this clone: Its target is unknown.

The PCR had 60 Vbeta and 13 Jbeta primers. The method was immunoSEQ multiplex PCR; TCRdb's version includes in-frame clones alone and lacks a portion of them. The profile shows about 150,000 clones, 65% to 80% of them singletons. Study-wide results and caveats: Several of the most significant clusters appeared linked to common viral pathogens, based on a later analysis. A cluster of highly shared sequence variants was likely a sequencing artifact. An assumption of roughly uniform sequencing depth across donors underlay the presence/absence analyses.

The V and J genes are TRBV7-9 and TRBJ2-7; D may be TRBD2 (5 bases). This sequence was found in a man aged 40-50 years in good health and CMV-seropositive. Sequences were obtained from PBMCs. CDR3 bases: TGTTCCTCCGGGGTTTACGAGCAGTACTTC. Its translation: CSSGVYEQYF.